These T cell receptor beta chains were read from a single sample in a study of T cells after yellow fever vaccination. Each CDR3 protein is one row after TCRdb ran MiXCR on the 5' RACE reads. The top ten hold less than 0.55% of the sample, which has 200,000 to 300,000 distinct CDR3 sequences, over 10% seen once. This material consisted of CD4+ T cells sorted from PBMCs, taken 45 days after the yellow fever booster vaccination. These receptors all stem from a man between 25 and 39 years old who received the YFV17D yellow fever vaccine. Both conserved end residues are part of each CDR3. A D gene is named only where the DNA matches it firmly. For some rows the clone size is stated as once, few or many, or as a class when expanded; others skip it.

d_call,clone_size,j_call,v_call,cdr3_nt,cdr3_aa
-,few,TRBJ2-5,TRBV24-1,TGTGCCACCACGGGGTCTAGAGAGACCCAGTACTTC,CATTGSRETQYF
-,few,TRBJ2-5,TRBV9,TGTGCCAGCAGCGTAACTGGGGTTAAGGGGCGAGAGACCCAGTACTTC,CASSVTGVKGRETQYF
-,-,TRBJ2-1,TRBV27,TGTGCCAGCAGTTTTTGGCTGAGCTCCTACAATGAGCAGTTCTTC,CASSFWLSSYNEQFF
-,-,TRBJ1-6,TRBV28,TGTGCCAGCAGGCGACAGGATACTTCACCCCTCCACTTT,CASRRQDTSPLHF
TRBD2,few,TRBJ2-5,TRBV10-3,TGTGCCATCAGTGAGTCTCCTAGCGGGAGTGTCCGAGAGACCCAGTACTTC,CAISESPSGSVRETQYF
-,few,TRBJ1-4,TRBV27,TGTGCCAGCAGTTTTAGGAGGGACCGAAGTCAACTGTTTTTT,CASSFRRDRSQLFF
-,-,TRBJ2-5,TRBV7-2,TGTGCCAGCAGCTTAAATTTGGCGGGATTCCAAGAGACCCAGTACTTC,CASSLNLAGFQETQYF
-,-,TRBJ2-2,TRBV23-1,TGCGCCAGCATCGCCGGATTGCGGAACACCGGGGAGCTGTTTTTT,CASIAGLRNTGELFF
TRBD1,few,TRBJ1-1,TRBV27,TGTGCCAGCAGGGGGGACAGATTGATGAACACTGAAGCTTTATTT,CASRGDRLMNTEALF
-,-,TRBJ2-7,TRBV6-2/TRBV6-3,TGTGCCAGCAGTTATACTCTCCTCTACGAGCAGTACTTC,CASSYTLLYEQYF
TRBD1,-,TRBJ2-6,TRBV27,TGTGCCAGCCGGGACAGGGGGTTCGCTGGGGCCAACGTCCTGACTTTC,CASRDRGFAGANVLTF
-,-,TRBJ2-2,TRBV5-1,TGCGCCAGCAGCTTGGCCATCGGGAGAGGGACCGGGGAGCTGTTTTTT,CASSLAIGRGTGELFF
-,-,TRBJ2-5,TRBV12-3/TRBV12-4,TGTGCCACGGGACGGTCCGGGGAGACCCAGTACTTC,CATGRSGETQYF